The 14 T cell receptor beta chains in this list originate from one sample, sequenced in a study of blood T cell repertoires in COVID-19. Here immunoSEQ multiplex PCR was the method, and the copy in TCRdb shows in-frame clones only, minus some. The data hold 210,000 or so clones, with over 75% observed a single time. The sample consisted of peripheral blood. These receptors all stem from a human donor in a cohort sampled during active COVID-19.

The V call is TRBV28, the J call TRBJ2-1; possible D gene TRBD2, 5 bases. V was trimmed by 2 bases and J by 5 bases, leaving 13 bases between them. The CDR3 is 15 residues long. Germline CDR1 is MDHEN and CDR2 is SYDVKM. The CDR3 sequence: CASSLEGHDNNEQFF. The CDR3 DNA sequence: TGTGCCAGCAGTTTAGAGGGCCACGATAACAATGAGCAGTTCTTC.

V and J are TRBV30 and TRBJ1-1; weak D call: TRBD1 (5 bases). The CDR3 is made up of 15 amino acids. The germline V gene encodes CDR1 GTSNPN and CDR2 SVGIG (reference sequence). Trimming pared 2 bases from V and 3 bases from J, leaving 16 bases between. In nucleotides, the CDR3 is TGTGCCTGGAGTCTAAAGGGAGCGGGGGACACTGAAGCTTTCTTT. Translated: CAWSLKGAGDTEAFF.

The chain has TRBV30 and TRBJ2-1, with TRBD2 identical over 7 bases. Germline V gene data show CDR1 as GTSNPN and CDR2 as SVGIG (reference sequence). Trimming removed 3 bases from V and 6 bases from J; junction bases left unmatched: 5. This CDR3 contains 13 residues. CDR3 sequence (DNA): TGTGCCTGGAGCCTGGGGGGGACCAATGAGCAGTTCTTC. Amino acid sequence: CAWSLGGTNEQFF.

The V gene is TRBV7-8, the J gene TRBJ2-1; tentatively, D is TRBD1 (6 bases). V shed 5 bases and J shed 12 bases, with 17 bases lying between them. This CDR3 spans 13 amino acids. The V gene's germline CDR1 is SGHVS and CDR2 FQNEAQ. In DNA, the CDR3 is TGTGCCAGCAGCCGTCGGGACACTCACAGGCAGTTCTTC. Amino acids: CASSRRDTHRQFF.

The rearrangement links TRBV4-2 to TRBJ2-7; TRBD2 aligns across 15 bases. The trim removed 1 base at V and 4 bases at J, leaving 5 bases unmatched. Germline V lookup: CDR1 LGHNA, CDR2 YNFKEQ. There are 17 residues in the CDR3. In DNA form, the CDR3 reads TGTGCCAGCAGCCAAGGGACTAGCGGGGGGGGAATATACGAGCAGTACTTC. Translation: CASSQGTSGGGIYEQYF.

The chain combines TRBV10-3 with TRBJ1-3, with D perhaps matching TRBD1 (5 bases). Germline CDR1 and CDR2: ENHRY and SYGVKD. The CDR3 is 15 residues long. Trimming took 10 bases from V and 0 from J, leaving 16 bases between them. The CDR3 bases are TGTGCCACCTCTATGACAGTTCTCTCTGGAAACACCATATATTTT. This encodes CATSMTVLSGNTIYF.

This sequence joins TRBV28 and TRBJ2-2, with D perhaps TRBD1 (6 bases). The germline V gene has CDR1 MDHEN and CDR2 SYDVKM. V was shortened by 10 bases and J by 6 bases, with 12 bases between the two germline ends. CDR3 size: 12 residues. CDR3 coding DNA: TGTGCCACCATTACAGGGCCCGGGGAGCTGTTTTTT. Encoded protein: CATITGPGELFF. The full variable domain, with the rest looked up from reference TRBV28 and TRBJ2-2, is DVKVTQSSRYLVKRTGEKVFLECVQDMDHENMFWYRQDPGLGLRLIYFSYDVKMKEKGDIPEGYSVSREKKERFSLILESASTNQTSMYLCATITGPGELFFGEGSRLTVL.

This chain links TRBV3-1 (or the pseudogene TRBV3-2) with TRBJ2-1, with 8 bases identical to TRBD2. The CDR3 totals 17 residues. The germline CDR1 and CDR2 sequences are LGHDT and YNNKEL (reference sequence). Trimming took 4 bases from V and 7 from J; bases not matched to a gene: 15. Here the CDR3 reads CASSLLGPGGPRNEQFF. CDR3 nucleotides: TGTGCCAGCAGCCTTCTCGGGCCGGGAGGGCCTCGGAATGAGCAGTTCTTC.

This rearrangement joins TRBV6-6 to TRBJ2-7, with TRBD1 identical over 9 bases. Germline assignment: CDR1 MNHNY and CDR2 SVGAGI (reference sequence). The CDR3 sequence is 15 residues long. Trimming at V came to 6 bases and at J to 0 bases, leaving 6 bases not matched to a gene. CDR3 nucleotide sequence: TGTGCCAGCAGCCCCGGACAGGGGTCCTCCTACGAGCAGTACTTC. Protein: CASSPGQGSSYEQYF.

The chain has TRBV19 and TRBJ1-2; D is unresolved. Per germline, CDR1 LNHDA and CDR2 SQIVND (reference sequence). This CDR3 is 12 amino acids long. Trimming stripped 3 bases from V and 1 base from J, with 3 bases between. The CDR3 DNA is TGTGCCAGTAGTATCAGTAACTATGGCTACACCTTC. This codes for CASSISNYGYTF.

This clone was seen more than once but under ten times. The same CDR3 arises from other DNA sequences in this sample as well. The chain combines TRBV27 with TRBJ1-4; a possible D gene is TRBD1 (5 bases). CDR3 size: 15 residues. Trimming removed 5 bases from V and 0 bases from J, with 10 bases in between. Per the germline V gene, CDR1 is MNHEY and CDR2 is SMNVEV (reference sequence). The CDR3 DNA reads TGTGCCAGCAGTCCTTCGACAGCAACTAATGAAAAACTGTTTTTT. It specifies CASSPSTATNEKLFF.

This clone has a handful of counts. The chain employs TRBV19 and TRBJ1-2; D ambiguous. Trimming removed 5 bases from V and 4 bases from J, with 14 bases in between. Germline lookup yields CDR1 LNHDA and CDR2 SQIVND (reference sequence). The CDR3 covers 14 residues. The CDR3 here is CASSLAPTFYGYTF. In nucleotides, the CDR3 is TGTGCCAGTAGTCTTGCCCCGACATTCTATGGCTACACCTTC.

Note on this clone: Other DNA sequences within the sample encode an identical CDR3. This chain uses TRBV15 with TRBJ2-7; a possible D gene is TRBD2 (5 bases). V was pared by 0 bases and J by 3 bases, with 6 bases between. Germline CDR1 reads LNHNV; CDR2 reads YYDKDF (reference sequence). This CDR3 region has 13 residues. The CDR3 coding sequence is TGTGCCACCAGCAGAGATGGAGGCTACGAGCAGTACTTC. It encodes CATSRDGGYEQYF.

The gene calls are TRBV28 and TRBJ1-5; 11 positions match TRBD1. Trimming cost V 7 bases and J 4 bases; bases outside gene matches: 9. The CDR3 extends over 16 amino acids. The V gene's germline CDR1 is MDHEN and CDR2 SYDVKM. The CDR3 DNA reads TGTGCCAGCATCTTCCAGGGACAGGGGGAAAATCAGCCCCAGCATTTT. Its translation: CASIFQGQGENQPQHF.